Sequencing of this TCR beta chain was carried out in a study of blood T cell repertoires in COVID-19. Study in general: Samples came from the United States, Italy and Spain, spanning acute and convalescent COVID-19.

Original processing notes: Reference gene primer amplification gave nucleated cell count estimates. Generated by immunoSEQ multiplex PCR, the TCRdb table keeps only in-frame clones and is missing some. D and trimming were read from the DNA, whereas the V and J calls and clone size are those reported in that table. The table records hundreds of thousands of clones, approximately 82% of them present only once. The TCR comes from a woman of 80 years or more with acute or convalescent COVID-19. The source material was peripheral blood.

CDR3 sequence reads: CSVIAAANYEQYF. CDR3 nucleotide sequence: TGCAGCGTTATAGCAGCGGCAAACTACGAGCAGTACTTC. The chain employs TRBV29-1 and TRBJ2-7; D is possibly TRBD2 (5 bases). Germline V gene data show CDR1 as SQVTM and CDR2 as ANQGSEA. The CDR3 has 13 residues. With 5 bases removed from V and 3 bases from J, the gap between germline ends came to 14 bases.